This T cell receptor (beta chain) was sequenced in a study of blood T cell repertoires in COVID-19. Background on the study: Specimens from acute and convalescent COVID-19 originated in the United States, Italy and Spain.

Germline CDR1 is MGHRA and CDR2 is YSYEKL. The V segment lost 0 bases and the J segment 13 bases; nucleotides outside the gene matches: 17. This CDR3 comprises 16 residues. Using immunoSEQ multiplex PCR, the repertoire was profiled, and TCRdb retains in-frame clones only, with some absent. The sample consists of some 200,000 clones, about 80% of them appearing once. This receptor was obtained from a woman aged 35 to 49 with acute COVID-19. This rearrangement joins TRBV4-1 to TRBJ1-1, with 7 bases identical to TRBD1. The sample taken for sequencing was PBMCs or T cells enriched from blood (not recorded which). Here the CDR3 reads CASSQDASTGTANGFF. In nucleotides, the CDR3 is TGCGCCAGCAGCCAAGATGCCTCAACCGGGACAGCAAACGGTTTCTTT.